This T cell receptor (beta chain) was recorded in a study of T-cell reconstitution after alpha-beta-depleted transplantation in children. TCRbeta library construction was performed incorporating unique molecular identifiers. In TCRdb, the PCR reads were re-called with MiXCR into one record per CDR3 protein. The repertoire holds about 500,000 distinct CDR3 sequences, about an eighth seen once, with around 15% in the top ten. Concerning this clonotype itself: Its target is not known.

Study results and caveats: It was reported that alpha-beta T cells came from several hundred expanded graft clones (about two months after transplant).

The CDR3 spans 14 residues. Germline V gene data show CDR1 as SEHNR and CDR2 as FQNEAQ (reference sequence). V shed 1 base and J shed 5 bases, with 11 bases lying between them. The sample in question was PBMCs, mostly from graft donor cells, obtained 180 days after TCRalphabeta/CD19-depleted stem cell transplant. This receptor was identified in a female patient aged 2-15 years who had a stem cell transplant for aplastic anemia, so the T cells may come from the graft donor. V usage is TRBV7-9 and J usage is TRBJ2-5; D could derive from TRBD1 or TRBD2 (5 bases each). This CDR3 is CASSLGAEGETQYF. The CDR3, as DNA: TGTGCCAGCAGCTTAGGGGCCGAGGGGGAGACCCAGTACTTC.